This T cell receptor (beta chain) was sequenced during a study of graft-versus-host responses after intestinal transplantation. As for this clone: Its antigen remains unknown.

Germline CDR1 is MNHEY and CDR2 is SVGAGI. V trimming: 6 bases; J trimming: 2 bases; junction bases outside the gene matches: 4. This CDR3 is 15 amino acids long. Sequencing was performed with immunoSEQ multiplex PCR; in TCRdb, only in-frame clones are kept and a portion is missing. The top ten hold roughly 8% of the sample, which has around 78,000 clones, roughly 91% seen once. Study conclusions and caveats: Early post-transplant falls in HvG clones accompanied the peak levels of circulating GvH clones.

This chain uses TRBV6-5 with TRBJ2-1; TRBD1 matches at 10 bases. This specimen consisted of unstimulated CD8+ T cells sorted from spleen or lymph node cells, obtained before transplant. The origin of this receptor is a human donor who was the organ donor for an intestinal transplant. CDR3 residues: CASSLGTGAYNEQFF. CDR3 bases: TGTGCCAGCAGCTTAGGGACAGGGGCCTACAATGAGCAGTTCTTC.